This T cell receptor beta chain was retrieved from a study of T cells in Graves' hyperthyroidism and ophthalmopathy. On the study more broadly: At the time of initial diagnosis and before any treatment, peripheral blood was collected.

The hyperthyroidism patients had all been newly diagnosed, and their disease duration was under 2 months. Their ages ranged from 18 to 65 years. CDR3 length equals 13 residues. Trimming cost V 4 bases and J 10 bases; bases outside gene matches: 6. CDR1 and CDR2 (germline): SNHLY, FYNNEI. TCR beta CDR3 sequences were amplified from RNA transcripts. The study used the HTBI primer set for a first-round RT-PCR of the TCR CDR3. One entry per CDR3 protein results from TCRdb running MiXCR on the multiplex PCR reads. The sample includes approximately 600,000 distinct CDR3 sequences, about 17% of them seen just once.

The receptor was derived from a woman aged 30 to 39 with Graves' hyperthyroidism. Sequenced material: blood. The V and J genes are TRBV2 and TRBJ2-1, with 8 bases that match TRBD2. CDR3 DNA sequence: TGTGCCAGCAGTGGGACTAGCAGAGAGGAGCAGTTCTTC. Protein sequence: CASSGTSREEQFF.